What follows are 27 T cell receptor beta chains derived from one specimen sequenced in a study of blood T cell repertoires in COVID-19. This table comes from immunoSEQ multiplex PCR, and its TCRdb copy is limited to in-frame clones, with some not included. This table holds approximately 270,000 clones, around nine tenths found once. Sequenced: peripheral blood. These receptors originate from a man aged 25-45 years with acute or convalescent COVID-19.

V usage is TRBV27 and J usage is TRBJ2-1, with a weak D call TRBD1 (6 bases). The V end was cut by 2 bases, the J end by 2 bases, with 13 bases between. CDR3 size: 16 residues. Germline CDR1 and CDR2: MNHEY and SMNVEV (reference sequence). CDR3 residues: CASSLEYRAPYNEQFF. The CDR3, as DNA: TGTGCCAGCAGTTTAGAGTACAGGGCCCCCTACAATGAGCAGTTCTTC.

There are a few counts of this clone. The CDR3 is CASSLKPGEQYF. The CDR3 region has the DNA TGTGCCAGCAGTCTAAAGCCGGGCGAGCAGTACTTC. The chain carries TRBV28 and TRBJ2-7; no clear D. CDR3 length: 12 amino acids. CDR1 and CDR2 from the germline V gene are MDHEN and SYDVKM. Trimming took off 5 bases at V and 6 bases at J, with 11 bases between the two ends.

CDR3 region: CATGTSRNEQFF. CDR3 DNA: TGTGCCACAGGGACTAGCCGCAATGAGCAGTTCTTC. The V and J genes are TRBV10-3 and TRBJ2-1, with 9 nucleotides matching TRBD2. This CDR3 comprises 12 residues. V lost 10 bases to trimming and J lost 6 bases; unmatched junction nucleotides: 4. Germline V gene sequence: CDR1 ENHRY, CDR2 SYGVKD.

Written as DNA, the CDR3 is TGTGCCAGCAGGTTCTCAGGACAAAATAATTCACCCCTCCACTTT. Protein: CASRFSGQNNSPLHF. The chain recombines TRBV6-5 with TRBJ1-6; tentatively, D is TRBD1 (5 bases). The CDR3 runs to 15 residues. The germline V gene has CDR1 MNHEY and CDR2 SVGAGI. The V end was cut by 6 bases, the J end by 5 bases, with 14 bases between.

The chain has TRBV27 and TRBJ2-3, with D perhaps matching TRBD1 (5 bases). The CDR3 consists of 18 residues. The germline V gene has CDR1 MNHEY and CDR2 SMNVEV (reference sequence). V was cut by 5 bases and J by 0 bases, with 21 bases left in between. CDR3 residues: CASSPNIHRTTSTDTQYF. Here the CDR3 DNA reads TGTGCCAGCAGTCCAAATATTCACAGGACAACTAGCACAGATACGCAGTATTTT.

With regard to this clone: The sample carries other DNA sequences with the same CDR3. The chain has TRBV6-5 and TRBJ1-2; no reliable D call. The germline CDR1 and CDR2 sequences are MNHEY and SVGAGI. Trimming stripped 2 bases from V and 2 bases from J, with 6 bases between. The CDR3 consists of 13 residues. As DNA, the CDR3 is TGTGCCAGCAGTTACGCGGCAAACTATGGCTACACCTTC. This sequence encodes CASSYAANYGYTF.

The chain has TRBV5-5 and TRBJ2-1; 9 bases line up with TRBD1. The CDR3 runs to 19 residues. V shed 7 bases and J 8 bases; nucleotides not matched to a gene: 25. Germline V CDR1 and CDR2: SGHKS, YYEKEE (reference sequence). This CDR3 is CASRHSRVDRGPPSDEQFF. The CDR3 DNA reads TGTGCCAGCCGACACTCTCGCGTGGACAGGGGACCCCCATCTGATGAGCAGTTCTTC.

The genes are TRBV18 and TRBJ1-5; tentatively, D is TRBD1 (6 bases). Germline CDR1 and CDR2: KGHSH and LQKENI. V lost 5 bases, J lost 2 bases, and 16 bases lay in between. The CDR3 is 16 amino acids. The CDR3 spells CASSVGTTPGNQPQHF. As DNA, the CDR3 is TGTGCCAGCTCAGTTGGGACAACGCCCGGCAATCAGCCCCAGCATTTT.

This clone has a handful of counts. The gene calls are TRBV11-2 and TRBJ1-2; D unclear. CDR1 and CDR2 (germline): SGHAT, FQNNGV. The CDR3 length is 14 residues. V was shortened by 3 bases and J by 0 bases, with 8 bases between the two germline ends. The CDR3 nucleotides are TGTGCCAGCAGCTTTCGAGGGCCTAACTATGGCTACACCTTC. Translation gives CASSFRGPNYGYTF.

The rearrangement joins TRBV5-1 to TRBJ2-6; TRBD1 matches at 9 bases. Germline CDR1 and CDR2: SGHRS and YFSETQ. With 4 bases clipped from V and 6 bases from J, the junction kept 5 bases outside the gene matches. The CDR3 loop spans 15 amino acids. DNA of the CDR3: TGCGCCAGCAGCATGGGACAGGGTATGGCCAACGTCCTGACTTTC. This codes for CASSMGQGMANVLTF.

The chain is built from TRBV5-1 and TRBJ1-5; D not certain. The CDR3 contains 13 residues. V was trimmed by 1 base and J by 2 bases, leaving 4 bases between them. Germline loops: CDR1 SGHRS, CDR2 YFSETQ. The CDR3 is CASSLTGNQPQHF. As DNA, the CDR3 is TGCGCCAGCAGCTTGACAGGCAATCAGCCCCAGCATTTT.

The rearrangement uses TRBV3-1 (or the pseudogene TRBV3-2) and TRBJ2-2; 12 nucleotides line up with TRBD2. Per germline, CDR1 LGHDT and CDR2 YNNKEL (reference sequence). This CDR3 is built from 17 residues. V shed 0 bases, J shed 4 bases, and the junction held 3 bases outside the gene matches. In DNA, the CDR3 is TGTGCCAGCAGCCAAGACAGGACTAGCGGGATCACCGGGGAGCTGTTTTTT. It yields the protein CASSQDRTSGITGELFF.

V is TRBV2 and J is TRBJ1-6; D is ambiguous. This CDR3 region has 14 residues. Per germline, CDR1 SNHLY and CDR2 FYNNEI. V was trimmed by 6 bases and J by 0 bases, leaving 6 bases between them. CDR3 protein: CASRTSSYNSPLHF. DNA for the CDR3: TGTGCCAGCAGGACTAGCTCCTATAATTCACCCCTCCACTTT.

The chain carries TRBV27 and TRBJ2-1; TRBD2 agrees at 8 bases. The CDR3 contains 16 residues. The V gene end was trimmed by 7 bases and the J gene end by 2 bases; junction bases not matched to a gene: 10. CDR1 is MNHEY, CDR2 SMNVEV, per germline (reference sequence). The CDR3 region is CASKFLGGGTYNEQFF. The CDR3 DNA sequence: TGTGCCAGCAAATTCCTAGGCGGGGGGACCTACAATGAGCAGTTCTTC.

This sequence joins TRBV4-2 and TRBJ2-1; D ambiguous. CDR3 length: 12 amino acids. The ends were cut back, 1 base at V and 6 bases at J, with 4 bases in the middle. Germline CDR1 LGHNA, CDR2 YNFKEQ. DNA of the CDR3: TGTGCCAGCAGCCAAGTCAGCAATGAGCAGTTCTTC. This sequence encodes CASSQVSNEQFF.

The V call is TRBV18, the J call TRBJ1-1, with 7 bases aligning to TRBD1. The germline V gene encodes CDR1 KGHSH and CDR2 LQKENI. The V and J ends lost 5 bases and 8 bases, in that order; junction bases with no gene match: 8. The CDR3 runs 13 residues. CDR3 DNA sequence: TGTGCCAGCTCATCTCTGACAGGGAGGGAAGCTTTCTTT. Translation: CASSSLTGREAFF.

The J gene is TRBJ2-1, the V gene TRBV30; no definite D call. The germline CDR1 and CDR2 sequences are GTSNPN and SVGIG (reference sequence). This CDR3 contains 12 residues. V was pared by 3 bases and J by 2 bases, with 5 bases between. The CDR3 bases are TGTGCCTGGAGGGCAGCCTACAATGAGCAGTTCTTC. It specifies CAWRAAYNEQFF.

The chain carries TRBV11-1 and TRBJ1-1; D remains unclear. V shed 10 bases and J shed 4 bases, with 16 bases lying between them. Germline loops: CDR1 SGHAT, CDR2 FQDESV (reference sequence). CDR3 length: 13 residues. CDR3 in amino acids: CATTQFEATEAFF. The CDR3 DNA is TGTGCCACGACCCAGTTTGAGGCCACTGAAGCTTTCTTT. Complete variable domain (other parts from reference TRBV11-1 and TRBJ1-1): EAEVAQSPRYKITEKSQAVAFWCDPISGHATLYWYRQILGQGPELLVQFQDESVVDDSQLPKDRFSAERLKGVDSTLKIQPAELGDSAMYLCATTQFEATEAFFGQGTRLTVV.

The J gene is TRBJ2-7, the V gene TRBV14; 8 bases line up with TRBD1. Per germline, CDR1 SGHDN and CDR2 FVKESK. The trim removed 3 bases at V and 2 bases at J, leaving 6 bases unmatched. This CDR3 is built from 15 residues. CDR3 protein: CASSHPGQGAYEQYF. The CDR3, as DNA: TGTGCCAGCAGCCATCCCGGACAGGGAGCCTACGAGCAGTACTTC.

This chain connects TRBV18 to TRBJ1-1, with D maybe TRBD1 (5 bases). Per germline, CDR1 KGHSH and CDR2 LQKENI. This CDR3 spans 15 amino acids. With 0 bases removed from V and 5 bases from J, the gap between germline ends came to 13 bases. CDR3 DNA: TGTGCCAGCTCACCACCGGGGGGGATACGGACTGAAGCTTTCTTT. Encoded protein: CASSPPGGIRTEAFF.

The chain employs TRBV5-1 and TRBJ1-1, with a tentative D call TRBD1 (5 bases). CDR3 length: 13 amino acids. CDR1 SGHRS and CDR2 YFSETQ come from the germline V gene. Between the trimmed V and J ends, which lost 5 bases and 1 base, there was a span of 9 bases. CDR3 loop: CASRYQGNTEAFF. The CDR3 DNA follows: TGCGCCAGCAGATACCAGGGGAACACTGAAGCTTTCTTT.

The chain links TRBV30 to TRBJ1-5; weak D call: TRBD1 (5 bases). CDR3 length equals 14 residues. V shed 5 bases and J shed 2 bases, with 13 bases lying between them. Germline V gene lookup returns CDR1 GTSNPN and CDR2 SVGIG (reference sequence). The CDR3 here is CAWSGRGGNQPQHF. The CDR3, as DNA: TGTGCCTGGTCCGGGAGGGGTGGCAATCAGCCCCAGCATTTT.

On this clone: Distinct nucleotide sequences in the sample also encode this CDR3. J is TRBJ2-3 and V is TRBV18; the D is unclear. CDR1 and CDR2 from the germline V gene are KGHSH and LQKENI. This CDR3 has 12 amino acids. The V and J ends lost 6 bases and 0 bases respectively, with 4 bases between them. DNA for the CDR3: TGTGCCAGCTCCCCTAGCACAGATACGCAGTATTTT. Encoded protein: CASSPSTDTQYF. Full variable domain (missing parts from reference TRBV18 and TRBJ2-3): NAGVMQNPRHLVRRRGQEARLRCSPMKGHSHVYWYRQLPEEGLKFMVYLQKENIIDESGMPKERFSAEFPKEGPSILRIQQVVRGDSAAYFCASSPSTDTQYFGPGTRLTVL.

The CDR3 sequence is CASSLALGSGVMNIQYF. CDR3 DNA sequence: TGTGCCAGCAGCTTAGCCCTAGGGTCAGGGGTAATGAACATTCAGTACTTC. The V call is TRBV7-2, the J call TRBJ2-4; maybe TRBD1 (6 bases). The V gene's germline CDR1 is SGHTA and CDR2 FQGNSA. Deletions cut 0 bases from V and 7 bases from J, with 19 bases between. The CDR3 is 17 amino acids.

V is TRBV3-1 (or the pseudogene TRBV3-2) and J is TRBJ1-1, with D unclear. V lost 4 bases and J lost 11, with 11 bases in between. In germline, CDR1 is LGHDT, CDR2 YNNKEL (reference sequence). The CDR3 runs 11 residues. Written as DNA, the CDR3 is TGTGCCAGCAGCCGTCGGGGTATGGCTTTCTTT. Translating it yields CASSRRGMAFF.

The chain recombines TRBV6-5 with TRBJ1-3; no clear D gene. Germline lookup yields CDR1 MNHEY and CDR2 SVGAGI. The CDR3 extends over 13 amino acids. V was shortened by 5 bases and J by 4 bases, with 9 bases between the two germline ends. CDR3 coding DNA: TGTGCCAGCAGTACAAATACAGGAAACACCATATATTTT. Protein product: CASSTNTGNTIYF.

V usage is TRBV30 and J usage is TRBJ1-2, with D perhaps matching TRBD1 (5 bases). This CDR3 spans 12 amino acids. Per the germline V gene, CDR1 is GTSNPN and CDR2 is SVGIG (reference sequence). The V and J ends lost 0 bases and 11 bases respectively, with 13 bases between them. This chain's CDR3 is CAWSVGVYWYTF. The CDR3 nucleotides read TGTGCCTGGAGTGTAGGGGTGTACTGGTACACCTTC. The entire variable domain, with the rest obtained from reference TRBV30 and TRBJ1-2, is as follows: SQTIHQWPATLVQPVGSPLSLECTVEGTSNPNLYWYRQAAGRGLQLLFYSVGIGQISSEVPQNLSASRPQDRQFILSSKKLLLSDSGFYLCAWSVGVYWYTFGSGTRLTVV.